These 9 T cell receptor beta chains originate from one sample sequenced in a study of blood T cell repertoires in COVID-19. This table comes from immunoSEQ multiplex PCR, and its TCRdb copy is limited to in-frame clones, with some not included. The sample includes around 200,000 clones, more than 75% of them seen just once. The sequencing sample was made of peripheral blood. The receptors come from an older man with acute or convalescent COVID-19.

The chain uses TRBV7-2 and TRBJ1-2; perhaps TRBD1 as D (6 bases). CDR1 SGHTA and CDR2 FQGNSA come from the germline V gene. With 5 bases removed from V and 8 bases from J, the gap between germline ends came to 18 bases. CDR3 length: 14 amino acids. CDR3 nucleotide sequence: TGTGCCAGCAGCCAGCGATCAGGGGCTCAGGGCTACACCTTC. Its protein product is CASSQRSGAQGYTF.

The chain couples TRBV7-3 to TRBJ2-3; D is possibly TRBD1 (7 bases). The germline V gene encodes CDR1 SGHTA and CDR2 FQGTGA. The CDR3 contains 14 residues. Trimming pared 5 bases from V and 11 bases from J, leaving 20 bases between. Here the CDR3 DNA reads TGTGCCAGCAGCGACAGGGCGGGCTTCGGGGGGCAGTATTTT. Protein: CASSDRAGFGGQYF.

Here the CDR3 reads CASSSSPGTGAGELFF. The CDR3 DNA sequence: TGTGCCAGCAGCTCCAGTCCCGGGACAGGGGCCGGGGAGCTGTTTTTT. The chain recombines TRBV7-9 with TRBJ2-2, with 10 bases aligning to TRBD1. The CDR3 loop spans 16 amino acids. CDR1 is SEHNR and CDR2 is FQNEAQ in the germline V gene (reference sequence). J was trimmed by 6 bases and V by 4 bases; bases with no gene match: 8.

CDR3 sequence: CASSQGSNYGYTF. CDR3 nucleotides: TGCGCCAGCAGTCAGGGGTCTAACTATGGCTACACCTTC. The V call is TRBV10-1, the J call TRBJ1-2; possible D gene TRBD1, 6 bases. Germline V gene sequence: CDR1 WNHNN, CDR2 SYGVQD (reference sequence). V dropped 5 bases and J dropped 0 bases, with 7 bases sitting between them. This CDR3 comprises 13 residues.

The CDR3 bases are TGCGCCAGCAGCGACCCGGGACTAGAGGCCGAGCAGTACTTC. This sequence encodes CASSDPGLEAEQYF. This sequence joins TRBV10-2 and TRBJ2-7, with TRBD2 identical over 8 bases. The germline CDR1 and CDR2 sequences are WSHSY and SAAADI. CDR3 length: 14 residues. Trimming took 6 bases from V and 6 from J; bases not matched to a gene: 10.

The V gene is TRBV12-3 or TRBV12-4, the J gene TRBJ2-4; maybe TRBD1 (5 bases). Trimming shortened V by 1 base and J by 7 bases, and 8 bases separated the two germline ends. This CDR3 contains 13 residues. CDR3: CASSLVGVNIQYF. In DNA, the CDR3 is TGTGCCAGCAGTTTAGTAGGGGTTAACATTCAGTACTTC.

This rearrangement joins TRBV30 to TRBJ2-1; 7 bases match TRBD2. The CDR3 runs to 14 residues. CDR1 is GTSNPN, CDR2 SVGIG, per germline (reference sequence). The junction had 5 bases not matched to a gene; V was cut back by 0 bases and J by 6 bases. The CDR3 region has the DNA TGTGCCTGGAGTGTACGCGGGAGCCCCAATGAGCAGTTCTTC. Its translation is CAWSVRGSPNEQFF.

The rearrangement uses TRBV3-1 (or the pseudogene TRBV3-2) and TRBJ1-2; D remains unclear. Trimming pared 3 bases from V and 3 bases from J, leaving 14 bases between. Germline loops: CDR1 LGHDT, CDR2 YNNKEL (reference sequence). The CDR3 runs 15 residues. Here the CDR3 DNA reads TGTGCCAGCAGCCACCGCTCACAAATTTACTATGGCTACACCTTC. It yields the protein CASSHRSQIYYGYTF.

The V call is TRBV7-2, the J call TRBJ1-3; 7 bases are shared with TRBD1. The length of the CDR3 is 14 residues. Trimming at V came to 5 bases and at J to 2 bases, leaving 3 bases not matched to a gene. Germline lookup yields CDR1 SGHTA and CDR2 FQGNSA. In DNA, the CDR3 is TGTGCCAGCAGCCTCGACAGGGCTGGAAACACCATATATTTT. Its translation is CASSLDRAGNTIYF.